Each of the 21 T cell receptor beta chains below was sequenced from the same sample in a study of Graves' ophthalmopathy and Graves' hyperthyroidism listed by TCRdb under 2018. TCRdb lists the instrument as Illumina HiSeq 2000. TCR beta CDR3 regions were amplified from RNA transcripts for repertoire sequencing. A first-round RT-PCR used HTBI primers with the Qiagen OneStep RT-PCR kit, followed by a second-round multiplex PCR, size selection and purification. TCRdb redid the processing of the public reads, applying fastp at Q25 and MiXCR, and retained in-frame beta chains. Every distinct CDR3 protein forms one entry, paired with its most common genes and DNA. The sample data list almost 750,000 distinct CDR3 sequences, and around 40% of these were observed just once. 44% of the sample rests with the top ten. Sequencing input: peripheral blood. These receptors originate from an adult man with Graves' ophthalmopathy.

The chain joins TRBV6-2 or TRBV6-3 to TRBJ1-1; D gene uncertain. V was shortened by 2 bases and J by 6 bases, with 13 bases between the two germline ends. This CDR3 is built from 14 residues. The germline V gene encodes CDR1 MNHEY and CDR2 SVGEGT. CDR3 residues: CASSYGFVSSEAFF. The CDR3, as DNA: TGTGCCAGCAGTTACGGGTTCGTTAGCTCTGAAGCTTTCTTT.

This sequence joins TRBV15 and TRBJ1-2; 7 bases are a match to TRBD1. The V segment lost 8 bases and the J segment 8 bases; nucleotides outside the gene matches: 11. Germline CDR1 is LNHNV and CDR2 is YYDKDF (reference sequence). The CDR3 runs 13 residues. CDR3 sequence reads: CATGGGGTVGYTF. The CDR3 DNA reads TGTGCCACCGGGGGGGGAGGGACAGTCGGCTACACCTTC. Full variable domain (rest looked up from reference TRBV15 and TRBJ1-2): DAMVIQNPRYQVTQFGKPVTLSCSQTLNHNVMYWYQQKSSQAPKLLFHYYDKDFNNEADTPDNFQSRRPNTSFCFLDIRSPGLGDTAMYLCATGGGGTVGYTFGSGTRLTVV.

This clonotype was found many times. This sequence joins TRBV7-8 and TRBJ2-7, with a possible D match to TRBD1 (5 bases). Germline loops: CDR1 SGHVS, CDR2 FQNEAQ. The V and J ends lost 0 bases and 6 bases respectively, with 9 bases between them. The CDR3 extends over 13 amino acids. The CDR3 DNA is TGTGCCAGCAGCTTAGCGGCAGGGCGCGAGCAGTACTTC. Amino acids: CASSLAAGREQYF.

The sample holds many counts of this clonotype. V and J are TRBV12-3 or TRBV12-4 and TRBJ1-1; D is uncertain. Trimming left V 7 bases short and J 5 bases short, with 11 bases between. The CDR3 covers 12 residues. In DNA form, the CDR3 reads TGTGCCAGCACCGTGGACGGGACTGAAGCTTTCTTT. Translating it yields CASTVDGTEAFF.

This clonotype has more than one count but fewer than ten. The chain couples TRBV20-1 to TRBJ1-5, with unresolved D. The germline V gene encodes CDR1 DFQATT and CDR2 SNEGSKA (reference sequence). This CDR3 comprises 13 residues. The V end was cut by 3 bases, the J end by 7 bases, with 13 bases between. The CDR3 DNA reads as TGCAGTGCTAGTGTATCGCTCGAGCAGCCCCAGCATTTT. This encodes CSASVSLEQPQHF.

This clonotype occurred a few times. J is TRBJ2-5 and V is TRBV11-1; TRBD2 aligns across 8 bases. There are 13 residues in the CDR3. J gave up 5 bases and V 5 bases, and 4 bases lay outside the gene matches. CDR1 is SGHAT and CDR2 is FQDESV in the germline V gene (reference sequence). The CDR3 sequence is CASSNSGIETQYF. The CDR3 nucleotides read TGTGCCAGCAGCAATAGCGGGATTGAGACCCAGTACTTC.

This clonotype has only a few counts. The chain couples TRBV7-3 to TRBJ2-7; 7 bases align to TRBD1. CDR3 size: 15 residues. Trimming removed 4 bases from V and 4 bases from J; junction bases left unmatched: 10. The germline V gene has CDR1 SGHTA and CDR2 FQGTGA. Here the CDR3 DNA reads TGTGCCAGCAGCTCGATGCCGGGACAGCCTTACGAGCAGTACTTC. This translates into CASSSMPGQPYEQYF. The full variable domain, with the rest looked up from reference TRBV7-3 and TRBJ2-7, is GAGVSQTPSNKVTEKGKYVELRCDPISGHTALYWYRQSLGQGPEFLIYFQGTGAADDSGLPNDRFFAVRPEGSVSTLKIQRTERGDSAVYLCASSSMPGQPYEQYFGPGTRLTVT.

The chain uses TRBV9 and TRBJ2-6, with D unclear. This CDR3 spans 18 amino acids. Germline V CDR1 and CDR2: SGDLS, YYNGEE. The V and J ends lost 3 bases and 1 base respectively, with 17 bases between them. Here the CDR3 reads CASSANIRSASGANVLTF. In DNA form, the CDR3 reads TGTGCCAGCAGCGCCAACATACGGAGCGCTTCTGGGGCCAACGTCCTGACTTTC.

The chain recombines TRBV5-1 with TRBJ1-6; TRBD1 matches at 7 bases. Germline CDR1 SGHRS, CDR2 YFSETQ. There are 11 residues in the CDR3. With 3 bases clipped from V and 15 bases from J, the junction kept 3 bases outside the gene matches. As DNA, the CDR3 is TGCGCCAGCAGCTGGGGACAGAGCCTCCACTTT. Encoded protein: CASSWGQSLHF.

The V gene is TRBV20-1, the J gene TRBJ2-2, with D maybe TRBD2 (5 bases). Germline CDR1 is DFQATT and CDR2 is SNEGSKA (reference sequence). The CDR3 spans 15 residues. Trimming took 0 bases from V and 5 from J, leaving 13 bases between them. CDR3 DNA: TGCAGTGCTAGAGAGGCGCGGGTGGGGACCGGGGAGCTGTTTTTT. Amino acids: CSAREARVGTGELFF.

The chain combines TRBV9 with TRBJ2-7, with 8 positions matching TRBD2. The CDR3 extends over 14 amino acids. After removal of 3 bases from V and 4 bases from J, the junction contained 6 bases not matched to a gene. The germline V gene has CDR1 SGDLS and CDR2 YYNGEE. CDR3 loop: CASSERASGYEQYF. The CDR3 DNA sequence: TGTGCCAGCAGCGAAAGAGCTAGCGGGTACGAGCAGTACTTC.

This clonotype was seen repeatedly, ten times or more. V gene TRBV20-1 combines with J gene TRBJ1-1, with 11 bases lining up with TRBD1. The CDR3 contains 15 residues. With V trimmed by 2 bases and J by 4 bases, 6 bases remained unmatched. The germline CDR1 and CDR2 sequences are DFQATT and SNEGSKA (reference sequence). The CDR3 DNA follows: TGCAGTGCTAGACGGACAGGGGGCGTAATCACTGAAGCTTTCTTT. Its protein product is CSARRTGGVITEAFF.

This clonotype was picked up many times. The chain is built from TRBV19 and TRBJ1-1; 8 bases map to TRBD1. The J segment lost 3 bases and the V segment lost 6 bases, leaving 6 bases of the junction unmatched. In germline, CDR1 is LNHDA, CDR2 SQIVND (reference sequence). CDR3 length equals 14 residues. The CDR3 DNA reads as TGTGCCAGTAGAAGGGTGACAGGGGACACTGAAGCTTTCTTT. As protein: CASRRVTGDTEAFF.

The chain is built from TRBV7-3 and TRBJ1-5; perhaps TRBD1 as D (5 bases). V was clipped by 6 bases and J by 9 bases, with 24 bases between them. This CDR3 is 16 amino acids long. Germline V gene lookup returns CDR1 SGHTA and CDR2 FQGTGA. The CDR3 bases are TGTGCCAGCAGGCCGCGCGGGGGGGGAGGTCAATGGCCCCAGCATTTT. Its translation: CASRPRGGGGQWPQHF.

The chain couples TRBV15 to TRBJ1-2, with 8 bases aligning to TRBD1. Germline-derived CDR1 and CDR2 are LNHNV and YYDKDF (reference sequence). The V gene end was trimmed by 3 bases and the J gene end by 3 bases; junction bases not matched to a gene: 6. The CDR3 loop spans 15 amino acids. Written as DNA, the CDR3 is TGTGCCACCAGCAGGGTGGACAGGGCTTACTATGGCTACACCTTC. Residues: CATSRVDRAYYGYTF. The whole variable domain, remainder taken from reference TRBV15 and TRBJ1-2, is DAMVIQNPRYQVTQFGKPVTLSCSQTLNHNVMYWYQQKSSQAPKLLFHYYDKDFNNEADTPDNFQSRRPNTSFCFLDIRSPGLGDTAMYLCATSRVDRAYYGYTFGSGTRLTVV.

In its sample, this clonotype was seen many times. This chain connects TRBV7-3 to TRBJ1-4; no firm D call. Germline V gene data show CDR1 as SGHTA and CDR2 as FQGTGA. The CDR3 has 10 amino acids. The germline V and J ends were trimmed by 9 bases and 14 bases, with 13 bases remaining between them. The CDR3 DNA reads TGTGCCAGTGGACCGGGATCGCTGTTTTTT. This sequence encodes CASGPGSLFF.

Remarks on this clonotype: It may be a read error: a sequence one base away is much more abundant. The V and J genes are TRBV29-1 and TRBJ2-2; D unresolved. V shed 3 bases and J shed 7 bases, with 12 bases lying between them. Germline V lookup: CDR1 SQVTM, CDR2 ANQGSEA. The CDR3 runs to 13 residues. The CDR3: CSVEDARIGELFF. CDR3 in DNA: TGCAGCGTTGAGGACGCGCGAATCGGGGAGCTGTTTTTT.

Many counts were recorded for this clonotype. The J gene is TRBJ2-2, the V gene TRBV29-1, with D unclear. Germline CDR1 and CDR2: SQVTM and ANQGSEA. Trimming took off 7 bases at V and 4 bases at J, with 13 bases between the two ends. The CDR3 spans 13 residues. This chain's CDR3 is CSAGQTSTGELFF. CDR3 coding DNA: TGCAGCGCCGGGCAAACGAGCACCGGGGAGCTGTTTTTT.

The sample holds many counts of this clonotype. This rearrangement joins TRBV29-1 to TRBJ1-5; D remains ambiguous. Germline CDR1 SQVTM, CDR2 ANQGSEA. This CDR3 spans 13 amino acids. V lost 4 bases to trimming and J lost 0 bases, with 7 bases between them. CDR3 sequence (DNA): TGCAGCGTTGCTCAGGTTAGCAATCAGCCCCAGCATTTT. It translates to CSVAQVSNQPQHF.

The chain recombines TRBV7-2 with TRBJ1-2; TRBD1 matches 7 bases. V shed 5 bases, J shed 4 bases, and the junction held 16 bases outside the gene matches. Germline CDR1 reads SGHTA; CDR2 reads FQGNSA. This CDR3 contains 17 residues. The CDR3 spells CASSLTGTEESFYGYTF. CDR3 nucleotides: TGTGCCAGCAGCCTTACAGGGACAGAGGAATCATTCTATGGCTACACCTTC.

With respect to this clonotype: This could be a read error, since a much larger clone is one nucleotide away. The V gene is TRBV7-8, the J gene TRBJ1-3; 8 bases align to TRBD1. The CDR3 spans 14 residues. Germline V CDR1 and CDR2: SGHVS, FQNEAQ. This chain's CDR3 is CVSSVTGEGNTIYF. The CDR3 DNA reads as TGTGTCAGCAGCGTGACAGGGGAAGGAAACACCATATATTTT.